The text below deals with one T cell receptor beta chain. This receptor's antigen is unknown. It has no much larger one-base neighbor in the sample; base qualities were not kept. The record originates from a study of blood T cell repertoires in COVID-19 (dated by TCRdb to 2019 to 2021). Regarding the complete study: Samples covering the acute and convalescent phases of COVID-19 were provided by collaborators in the United States, Italy and Spain. Where available, HLA class I and class II types were obtained from metadata supplied by the sample provider rather than from assay-based typing. The material from the prospective study consisted of cDNA or gDNA derived from T cells, B-cell-depleted T cells, or PBMCs. The samples were drawn from the first 160 participants of the ongoing ImmuneRACE study and from some 1,300 subjects provided by 6 global collaborators. Deeply sampled blood TCRbeta repertoires from subjects exposed to, actively infected with, or recovered from COVID-19 were included in the dataset. Nearly every sample came with metadata listing a de-identified subject ID, COVID-19 status, age in years and sex. The repertoires were released in a freely available public database meant as a resource for research on the immune response to SARS-CoV-2.

Trimming leaves V shorter by 7 bases and J shorter by 0 bases, with the junction holding 11 bases beyond the gene matches. There are 17 amino acids in the CDR3, from cysteine to phenylalanine inclusive. Of the read, only the CDR3 DNA is kept; its 51 bases are in frame from base 1. Sequences SGHTS (CDR1) and YDEGEE (CDR2) are obtained from the germline V gene. The paper's findings and limits, for the study overall: How much clinical and demographic metadata was included differed by source and by participant, and the metadata was provided uncurated.

Participants in the prospective study were aged about 18 to 89 years, lived in approximately 26 United States geographic areas, and enrolled through a virtual design. In the prospective study, participants were assigned to cohorts based on the clinical history participants reported in a screening survey and a study questionnaire. For ImmuneRACE Cohort 3, a participant was defined as recovered based on two consecutive negative NP/OP PCR tests, clearance by a healthcare professional, or resolution of symptoms. Each participant in the prospective study had whole blood, serum and a nasopharyngeal or oropharyngeal swab collected by mobile phlebotomists. Additional blood draws and questionnaires over an approximately two-month period could optionally be provided by prospective study participants. Before DNA extraction, blood samples from the prospective study were shipped at room temperature or frozen.

TCRbeta CDR3 regions were amplified from genomic DNA by means of the immunoSEQ Assay, a bias-controlled multiplex PCR. Under the source paper's analysis protocol: Nucleated cell counts per sample were estimated from amplification of reference gene primers within the assay. To quantify the absolute abundance of each unique TCRbeta CDR3 rearrangement, sequence reads were collapsed and filtered. For each sample, productive Simpson clonality was calculated by taking the square root of Simpson's diversity index across productive rearrangements. TCRdb provides this immuneACCESS table in a form limited to in-frame rearrangements. Some clones are lacking; in checked studies, under half of them reflect an unresolved V gene, and why the rest are absent is not known. That table furnishes V, J and clone size, whereas the DNA furnished D and trimming. Here the sample has about 220,000 clones; roughly 84% occur a single time. The top ten hold 6.8% of the sample.

The V gene is TRBV5-8 and the J gene is TRBJ1-5, and TRBD1 matches 9 of the central bases. Material: PBMCs or T cells enriched from blood (not recorded which). The TCR comes from a woman aged 40-49 years who had recovered from COVID-19. This receptor has the CDR3 CASEMRTGAYSNQPQHF. The nucleotides read TGTGCCAGCGAGATGAGGACAGGGGCTTATAGCAATCAGCCCCAGCATTTT. The CDR3 plus the reference TRBV5-8 and TRBJ1-5 genes for the other parts give the full variable domain: EAGVTQSPTHLIKTRGQQATLRCSPISGHTSVYWYQQALGLGLQFLLWYDEGEERNRGNFPPRFSGRQFPNYSSELNVNALELEDSALYLCASEMRTGAYSNQPQHFGDGTRLSIL.